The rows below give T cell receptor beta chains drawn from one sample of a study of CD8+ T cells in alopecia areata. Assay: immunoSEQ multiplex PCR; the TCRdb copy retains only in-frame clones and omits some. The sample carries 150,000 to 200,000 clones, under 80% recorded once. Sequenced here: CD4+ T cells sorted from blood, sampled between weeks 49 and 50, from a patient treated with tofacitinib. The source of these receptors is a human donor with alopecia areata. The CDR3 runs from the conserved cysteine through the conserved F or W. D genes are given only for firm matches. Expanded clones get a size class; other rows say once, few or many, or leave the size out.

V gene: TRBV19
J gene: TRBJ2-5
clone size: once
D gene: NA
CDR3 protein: CASSMGQGRPLQETQYF
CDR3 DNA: TGTGCCAGTAGTATGGGGCAGGGGAGACCCTTACAAGAGACCCAGTACTTC

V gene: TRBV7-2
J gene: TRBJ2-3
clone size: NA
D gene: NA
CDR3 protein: CASSLSGTTRPDTQYF
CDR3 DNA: TGTGCCAGCAGCTTAAGTGGGACAACAAGACCAGATACGCAGTATTTT

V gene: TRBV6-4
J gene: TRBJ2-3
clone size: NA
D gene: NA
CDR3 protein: CASSELFWSDTQYF
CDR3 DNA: TGTGCCAGCAGTGAGTTGTTCTGGTCAGATACGCAGTATTTT

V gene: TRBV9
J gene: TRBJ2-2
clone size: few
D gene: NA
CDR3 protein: CASSVVGTGELFF
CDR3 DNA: TGTGCCAGCAGCGTAGTGGGGACCGGGGAGCTGTTTTTT

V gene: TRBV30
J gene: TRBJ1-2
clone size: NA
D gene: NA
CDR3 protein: CAWGRTNYGYTF
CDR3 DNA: TGTGCCTGGGGACGGACGAACTATGGCTACACCTTC

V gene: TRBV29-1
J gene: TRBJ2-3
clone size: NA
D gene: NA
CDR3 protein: CSVESADTQYF
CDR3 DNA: TGCAGCGTTGAATCGGCGGATACGCAGTATTTT

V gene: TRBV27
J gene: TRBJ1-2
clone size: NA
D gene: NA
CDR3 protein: CASSSHFGWNYGYTF
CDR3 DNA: TGTGCCAGCAGTTCCCACTTCGGGTGGAACTATGGCTACACCTTC

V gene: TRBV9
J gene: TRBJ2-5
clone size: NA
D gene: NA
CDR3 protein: CASSHKDYPQETQYF
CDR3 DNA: TGTGCCAGCAGCCACAAGGACTACCCCCAAGAGACCCAGTACTTC

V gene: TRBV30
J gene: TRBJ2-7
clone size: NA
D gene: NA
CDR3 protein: CAWSVLQGTYEQYF
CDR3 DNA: TGTGCCTGGAGTGTACTACAGGGTACGTACGAGCAGTACTTC

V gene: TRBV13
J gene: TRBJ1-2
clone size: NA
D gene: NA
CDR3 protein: CASNEQGLLYGYTF
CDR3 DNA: TGTGCCAGCAATGAGCAGGGTCTTCTCTATGGCTACACCTTC

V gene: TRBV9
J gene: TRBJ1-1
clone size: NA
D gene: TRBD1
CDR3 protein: CASSVSPGQGGDTEAFF
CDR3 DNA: TGTGCCAGCAGCGTTTCCCCGGGACAGGGCGGGGACACTGAAGCTTTCTTT

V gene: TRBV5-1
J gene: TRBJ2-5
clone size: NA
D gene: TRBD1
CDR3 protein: CASSLDSGGETQYF
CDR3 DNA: TGCGCCAGCAGCTTGGATTCAGGGGGCGAGACCCAGTACTTC

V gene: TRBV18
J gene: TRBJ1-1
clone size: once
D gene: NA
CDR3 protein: CASSPDREGAFF
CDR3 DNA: TGTGCCAGCTCACCAGATAGGGAAGGAGCTTTCTTT

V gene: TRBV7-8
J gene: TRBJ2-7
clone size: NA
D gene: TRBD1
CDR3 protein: CASSYRGRTLYEQYF
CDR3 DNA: TGTGCCAGCAGCTACAGGGGGCGGACCCTCTACGAGCAGTACTTC

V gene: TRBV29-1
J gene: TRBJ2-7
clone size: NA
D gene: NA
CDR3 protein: CSVGPRVGYEQYF
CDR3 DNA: TGCAGCGTTGGACCCAGGGTCGGCTACGAGCAGTACTTC

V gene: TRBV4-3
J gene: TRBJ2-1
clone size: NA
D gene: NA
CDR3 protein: CASSQERPGVEFF
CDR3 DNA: TGCGCCAGCAGCCAAGAAAGGCCGGGCGTGGAGTTCTTC

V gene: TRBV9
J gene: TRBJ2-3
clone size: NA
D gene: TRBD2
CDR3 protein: CASSSQRPRGGFDTQYF
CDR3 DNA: TGTGCCAGCAGCTCCCAGCGTCCCCGGGGGGGATTTGATACGCAGTATTTT

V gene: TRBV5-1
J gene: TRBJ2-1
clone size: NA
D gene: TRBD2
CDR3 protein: CASSLGRLAGGHNEQFF
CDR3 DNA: TGCGCCAGCAGCTTGGGAAGACTAGCGGGGGGTCATAATGAGCAGTTCTTC

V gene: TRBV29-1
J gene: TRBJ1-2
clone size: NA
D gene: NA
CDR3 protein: CSVSSGPTSNYGYTF
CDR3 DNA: TGCAGCGTGAGTTCGGGACCGACCTCTAACTATGGCTACACCTTC

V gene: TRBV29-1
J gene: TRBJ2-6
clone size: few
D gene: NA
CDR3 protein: CSAVRGTGANVLTF
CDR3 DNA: TGCAGCGCCGTGAGGGGGACTGGGGCCAACGTCCTGACTTTC

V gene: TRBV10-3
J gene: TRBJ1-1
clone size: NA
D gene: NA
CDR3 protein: CAIRGRNTEAFF
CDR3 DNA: TGTGCCATCAGAGGTAGGAACACTGAAGCTTTCTTT

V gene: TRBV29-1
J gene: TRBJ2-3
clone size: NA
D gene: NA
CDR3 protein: CSASGPSTDTQYF
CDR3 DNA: TGCAGCGCCTCAGGACCTAGCACAGATACGCAGTATTTT

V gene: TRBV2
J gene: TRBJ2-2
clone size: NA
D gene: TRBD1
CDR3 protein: CASGQGNTGELFF
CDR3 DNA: TGTGCCAGCGGACAGGGGAACACCGGGGAGCTGTTTTTT

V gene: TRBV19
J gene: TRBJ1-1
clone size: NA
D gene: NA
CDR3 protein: CASSNAGGDTEAFF
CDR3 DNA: TGTGCCAGTAGCAACGCCGGGGGAGACACTGAAGCTTTCTTT